The rows below give T cell receptor beta chains drawn from one sample of a study of T cell changes during pregnancy in multiple sclerosis. Using immunoSEQ multiplex PCR, the repertoire was profiled, and TCRdb retains in-frame clones only, with some absent. The sample lists about 38,000 clones; approximately 90% were seen once. This sample comprised CD4+ T cells from peripheral blood mononuclear cells, obtained before pregnancy. The receptor set was obtained from a female donor with multiple sclerosis, enrolled in a pregnancy study. Both conserved end residues are part of each CDR3. Fields, in order: clone size, V gene, CDR3 protein. Rows may omit the clone size; those that give it use once, few, many or a size class.

. | TRBV18 | CASSFSGAGHPGEQYF
. | TRBV7-9 | CASSLGEGHTEAFF
. | TRBV29-1 | CSVDLRWTGVKETQYF
. | TRBV28 | CASPGRGDWNTEAFF
. | TRBV28 | CASSRQGALGTIYF
. | TRBV6-5 | CASSYQGDTEAFF
. | TRBV7-9 | CASSLNGDQPQHF
. | TRBV4-3 | CASSQEDTYNEQFF
. | TRBV28 | CASSLRQADQPQHF
. | TRBV5-1 | CASSLGQAGETQYF
. | TRBV6-5 | CASSFSGRDTEAFF
. | TRBV5-5 | CASSAGQWGNQPQHF
. | TRBV27 | CASRETQLSEKLFF
. | TRBV6-5 | CASGRGSGGYEQYF
. | TRBV11-2 | CASSWTSGVIGELFF
. | TRBV5-1 | CASSLAASGYSPLHF
once | TRBV28 | CASSLTLMNTEAFF
. | TRBV7-8 | CASSLDEENTEAFF
. | TRBV19 | CASSSRDRGNYGYTF
. | TRBV6-6 | CASSYLVSYNSPLHF
. | TRBV4-3 | CASSPGLFVEGYTF
. | TRBV5-6 | CASSPGNYMARTF
. | TRBV5-1 | CASSLTAGGGVNEQFF
. | TRBV2 | CASSAFIEQFF
. | TRBV19 | CASSISAEGKLFF
. | TRBV5-1 | CASSLETSGGYTQYF
. | TRBV28 | CASSSPGTPRGDTQYF
. | TRBV6-5 | CASRSRDKGQPQHF
. | TRBV14 | CASSQERTGGWGTEAFF
. | TRBV29-1 | CSVRGGTGVDEQFF
medium-sized | TRBV7-2 | CASSLLGNTIYF
. | TRBV5-1 | CASSLARNNPHEQFF
. | TRBV20-1 | CSASQRNEQFF
. | TRBV9 | CASSVRGGLNTGELFF
. | TRBV7-8 | CASSPEVGDYGYTF
. | TRBV5-1 | CASSGTGTSLETQYF
. | TRBV7-6 | CASSIGQRAEAFF
. | TRBV6-6 | CASGEDLPSYEQYF
. | TRBV28 | CASSYTDRGARPQHF
. | TRBV27 | CASSFLRTSTDTQYF
. | TRBV10-3 | CAISPLGGQGYGYTF
. | TRBV5-1 | CASSMQGGIGDTQYF